Below, 8 T cell receptor beta chains from the same sample are listed, as sequenced in a study of beta chain features in type 1 diabetes. Findings and caveats of the study: TCRB CDR3 length was moderately but significantly reduced in all four CD4+ subsets of Type 1 diabetes patients.

What these receptors recognize is not known. All of the isolated RNA was reverse transcribed, so expressed TCRB transcripts were sequenced. TCRdb keeps only in-frame clones here, not all; method: immunoSEQ multiplex PCR. Altogether fewer than 200,000 clones are present, about a tenth being singletons, with the ten largest covering less than 0.5%. What was sequenced was central memory CD4+ T cells from blood. The receptors shown here come from a man under 40 with type 1 diabetes.

There are a few counts of this clone. The V and J genes are TRBV19 and TRBJ2-2; D perhaps matches TRBD2 (6 bases). CDR1 is LNHDA, CDR2 SQIVND, per germline (reference sequence). Between the trimmed V and J ends, which lost 5 bases and 3 bases, there was a span of 16 bases. The CDR3 loop spans 16 amino acids. The CDR3 loop is CASSRGYGGYTGELFF. The CDR3 DNA sequence: TGTGCCAGTAGTCGGGGTTACGGGGGATACACCGGGGAGCTGTTTTTT.

This clone turned up a few times. The chain carries TRBV30 and TRBJ2-7; possible D gene TRBD1, 5 bases. The CDR3 is made up of 13 amino acids. Looked up from germline, CDR1 is GTSNPN and CDR2 is SVGIG (reference sequence). Trimming cost V 5 bases and J 4 bases, with 15 bases left between them. The CDR3 nucleotides read TGTGCCTGGTCCTCTGGACACCCATACGAGCAGTACTTC. It translates to CAWSSGHPYEQYF.

The rearrangement uses TRBV4-3 and TRBJ2-5, with TRBD2 identical over 10 bases. The CDR3 spans 16 residues. Germline loops: CDR1 LGHNA, CDR2 YSLEER. The V gene end was trimmed by 0 bases and the J gene end by 4 bases; junction bases not matched to a gene: 5. CDR3 nucleotide sequence: TGCGCCAGCAGCCAAGAGGTAGCGGGAGGTGGAGAGACCCAGTACTTC. Protein sequence: CASSQEVAGGGETQYF.

This clone was seen more than once but under ten times. The sample has other DNA sequences that encode this CDR3 too. The chain combines TRBV28 with TRBJ1-2; D not resolved. Germline values: CDR1 MDHEN, CDR2 SYDVKM. CDR3 length: 11 amino acids. Trimming removed 6 bases at V and 2 bases at J, with 4 bases between. CDR3 residues: CASSSNYGYTF. DNA for the CDR3: TGTGCCAGCAGCTCCAACTATGGCTACACCTTC.

This clone was seen a few times. This chain connects TRBV5-6 to TRBJ1-2; 7 bases map to TRBD1. The germline V gene encodes CDR1 SGHDT and CDR2 YYEEEE. V lost 2 bases and J lost 6; bases outside the gene matches: 1. The CDR3 runs 12 residues. The chain's CDR3 is CASSFDRDGYTF. CDR3 coding DNA: TGTGCCAGCAGCTTTGACAGGGATGGCTACACCTTC.

This clone has only a few counts. The chain is built from TRBV7-2 and TRBJ2-6, with TRBD1 matching over 10 bases. Germline CDR1 reads SGHTA; CDR2 reads FQGNSA. J gave up 0 bases and V 5 bases, and 4 bases lay outside the gene matches. This CDR3 is 17 amino acids long. The CDR3 sequence: CASSPTGGLSGANVLTF. Here the CDR3 DNA reads TGTGCCAGCAGCCCGACAGGGGGCCTCTCTGGGGCCAACGTCCTGACTTTC.

The chain joins TRBV18 to TRBJ1-2, with TRBD1 as a possible D gene (6 bases). Per germline, CDR1 KGHSH and CDR2 LQKENI. CDR3 length: 15 amino acids. V lost 6 bases, J lost 2 bases, and 16 bases lay in between. The CDR3 region has the DNA TGTGCCAGCTCCCCGGGACAAACACTGAACTATGGCTACACCTTC. Amino acid sequence: CASSPGQTLNYGYTF.

This clone turned up a few times. V gene TRBV7-8 combines with J gene TRBJ1-5; tentative D call: TRBD1 (5 bases). The CDR3 covers 14 residues. Per the germline V gene, CDR1 is SGHVS and CDR2 is FQNEAQ. Between the trimmed V and J ends, which lost 1 base and 4 bases, there was a span of 8 bases. CDR3 sequence reads: CASSLGDSNQPQHF. The DNA for the CDR3 is TGTGCCAGCAGCTTAGGAGACAGTAATCAGCCCCAGCATTTT.